One sample yielded the 26 T cell receptor beta chains listed below, sequenced in a study of shared clonotypes between healthy human individuals. Profiling relied on immunoSEQ multiplex PCR, and the TCRdb table lists in-frame clones only, not all of them. The sample consists of roughly 400,000 clones, about 96% of them appearing once. Sequencing was done on a sample of memory CD8+ T cells sorted from blood. The subset here: CD45RO+ cells pooled with CCR7-negative TemRA cells. Source of these receptors: a man aged 30-40 years in good health.

The gene calls are TRBV4-1 and TRBJ2-1; D remains ambiguous. The CDR3 contains 16 residues. V was trimmed by 4 bases and J by 0 bases, leaving 13 bases between them. Germline V CDR1 and CDR2: MGHRA, YSYEKL. CDR3 loop: CASSLYPPSSYNEQFF. CDR3 in DNA: TGCGCCAGCAGCCTTTATCCCCCGAGCTCCTACAATGAGCAGTTCTTC.

The chain has TRBV4-1 and TRBJ2-1, with 10 bases aligning to TRBD1. The germline gives CDR1 MGHRA, CDR2 YSYEKL. The CDR3 extends over 12 amino acids. V was pared by 1 base and J by 14 bases, with 2 bases of the junction left unmatched. The CDR3 is CASSQGDRGKFF. CDR3 nucleotide sequence: TGCGCCAGCAGCCAAGGGGACAGGGGAAAGTTCTTC.

V usage is TRBV28 and J usage is TRBJ1-5, with TRBD1 matching 7 bases. The CDR3 sequence is 15 residues long. V shed 3 bases and J 4 bases; nucleotides not matched to a gene: 6. The germline gives CDR1 MDHEN, CDR2 SYDVKM. The CDR3 DNA sequence: TGTGCCAGCAGTTTTGGGGCAGGGGGTAATCAGCCCCAGCATTTT. Translated: CASSFGAGGNQPQHF.

This rearrangement joins TRBV19 to TRBJ1-5; possible D gene TRBD1, 5 bases. Looked up from germline, CDR1 is LNHDA and CDR2 is SQIVND (reference sequence). The CDR3 totals 13 residues. Trimming cost V 5 bases and J 4 bases, with 9 bases left between them. In DNA, the CDR3 is TGTGCCAGTAGTGTCGACAGTAATCAGCCCCAGCATTTT. Encoded protein: CASSVDSNQPQHF. Based on the CDR3 plus reference TRBV19 and TRBJ1-5, the full variable domain is DGGITQSPKYLFRKEGQNVTLSCEQNLNHDAMYWYRQDPGQGLRLIYYSQIVNDFQKGDIAEGYSVSREKKESFPLTVTSAQKNPTAFYLCASSVDSNQPQHFGDGTRLSIL.

The chain employs TRBV30 and TRBJ1-4; D is unclear. The CDR3 consists of 15 residues. Germline CDR1 reads GTSNPN; CDR2 reads SVGIG (reference sequence). V lost 3 bases to trimming and J lost 0 bases, with 11 bases between them. For the CDR3, the DNA is TGTGCCTGGAGCAACCCGGGAGCAACTAATGAAAAACTGTTTTTT. Residues: CAWSNPGATNEKLFF.

The chain recombines TRBV28 with TRBJ1-2, with D possibly being TRBD1 (5 bases). The germline V and J ends were trimmed by 7 bases and 5 bases, with 11 bases remaining between them. The CDR3 covers 12 residues. Germline CDR1 reads MDHEN; CDR2 reads SYDVKM. In nucleotides, the CDR3 is TGTGCCAGCACCGACAGCTCTTATGGCTACACCTTC. It codes for CASTDSSYGYTF.

This clone has only one observation. This chain uses TRBV2 with TRBJ1-2; a weak D match, TRBD1 (6 bases). CDR1 and CDR2 (germline): SNHLY, FYNNEI. The CDR3 is made up of 15 amino acids. The germline V and J ends were trimmed by 2 bases and 6 bases, with 16 bases remaining between them. The CDR3 DNA follows: TGTGCCAGCAGTGAAAGTTTTTGCAGGGGAAATGGCTACACCTTC. Amino acid sequence: CASSESFCRGNGYTF.

V and J are TRBV5-8 and TRBJ2-1; no firm D call. CDR1 is SGHTS and CDR2 is YDEGEE in the germline V gene. This CDR3 has 14 amino acids. Trimming removed 0 bases at V and 4 bases at J, with 8 bases between. The chain's CDR3 is CASSLVDVYNEQFF. The CDR3 nucleotides read TGTGCCAGCAGCTTGGTGGACGTGTACAATGAGCAGTTCTTC.

CDR3 protein: CASSLDRGRGEKLFF. The CDR3 DNA reads as TGTGCCAGCAGTTTAGACAGGGGGAGGGGCGAAAAACTGTTTTTT. The chain combines TRBV6-1 with TRBJ1-4; TRBD1 matches at 9 bases. CDR3 length: 15 residues. The germline V gene has CDR1 MNHNS and CDR2 SASEGT. V was clipped by 5 bases and J by 8 bases; unmatched bases: 9.

V is TRBV9 and J is TRBJ2-2; 9 bases are shared with TRBD2. The CDR3 is 16 residues long. J lost 5 bases, V lost 0 bases, and 5 bases had no gene match. Germline V CDR1 and CDR2: SGDLS, YYNGEE. The CDR3 spells CASSVAGTSLTGELFF. CDR3 DNA sequence: TGTGCCAGCAGCGTAGCCGGGACTAGCCTAACCGGGGAGCTGTTTTTT.

About this clone itself: The sample contains more than one DNA sequence encoding this CDR3. The chain has TRBV7-3 and TRBJ1-1, with TRBD1 matching over 8 bases. The CDR3 loop spans 13 amino acids. Unmatched junction bases numbered 3, after V lost 6 bases and J lost 3 bases. Looked up from germline, CDR1 is SGHTA and CDR2 is FQGTGA. In nucleotides, the CDR3 is TGTGCCAGCAGTCAGGACAGGGACACTGAAGCTTTCTTT. Translated: CASSQDRDTEAFF.

The V call is TRBV5-1, the J call TRBJ1-5; maybe TRBD1 (5 bases). There are 15 residues in the CDR3. Germline CDR1 reads SGHRS; CDR2 reads YFSETQ. The V gene lost 6 bases and the J gene lost 3 bases, with 16 bases spanning the gap. The CDR3 nucleotides read TGCGCCAGCATGATCGGTGGGACTCCCAATCAGCCCCAGCATTTT. Translation: CASMIGGTPNQPQHF.

This clone has just one count. Other nucleotide sequences from this sample produce the same CDR3. This chain uses TRBV28 with TRBJ2-7; a weak D match, TRBD1 (5 bases). Germline V gives CDR1 MDHEN, CDR2 SYDVKM. This CDR3 contains 14 residues. V dropped 2 bases and J dropped 3 bases, with 11 bases sitting between them. CDR3 loop: CASSLGQGGYEQYF. The CDR3, as DNA: TGTGCCAGCAGTTTAGGGCAGGGTGGCTACGAGCAGTACTTC.

Worth noting for this clone: Other DNA sequences in the same sample also yield this CDR3. The V gene is TRBV28, the J gene TRBJ1-2; 7 positions agree with TRBD1. The trim removed 1 base at V and 4 bases at J, leaving 3 bases unmatched. This CDR3 is built from 14 residues. The germline V gene has CDR1 MDHEN and CDR2 SYDVKM. The CDR3 region is CASSLSGGGYGYTF. The DNA of the CDR3 is TGTGCCAGCAGTTTATCAGGGGGAGGCTATGGCTACACCTTC.

The gene calls are TRBV9 and TRBJ2-7; possible D gene TRBD1, 5 bases. With 2 bases removed from V and 2 bases from J, the gap between germline ends came to 11 bases. The CDR3 is made up of 14 amino acids. Germline CDR1 SGDLS, CDR2 YYNGEE. The chain's CDR3 is CASSVKGPPYEQYF. In DNA form, the CDR3 reads TGTGCCAGCAGCGTGAAGGGGCCGCCCTACGAGCAGTACTTC.

V usage is TRBV7-8 and J usage is TRBJ2-7; D perhaps matches TRBD2 (6 bases). V lost 5 bases to trimming and J lost 0 bases, with 17 bases between them. Germline V gives CDR1 SGHVS, CDR2 FQNEAQ. There are 16 residues in the CDR3. The CDR3: CASSPRLGSGSYEQYF. The CDR3 region has the DNA TGTGCCAGCAGCCCAAGACTCGGTAGCGGCTCCTACGAGCAGTACTTC.

The genes are TRBV19 and TRBJ2-2; D unclear. V lost 3 bases and J 3 bases, leaving 11 bases between the germline ends. The germline gives CDR1 LNHDA, CDR2 SQIVND (reference sequence). The CDR3 contains 15 residues. Here the CDR3 reads CASSIGQAYTGELFF. CDR3 in DNA: TGTGCCAGTAGTATCGGCCAGGCGTACACCGGGGAGCTGTTTTTT. Supplemented by reference TRBV19 and TRBJ2-2, the full variable domain reads DGGITQSPKYLFRKEGQNVTLSCEQNLNHDAMYWYRQDPGQGLRLIYYSQIVNDFQKGDIAEGYSVSREKKESFPLTVTSAQKNPTAFYLCASSIGQAYTGELFFGEGSRLTVL.

This chain joins TRBV6-6 and TRBJ2-2; D is tentatively TRBD1 or TRBD2 (5 bases each). Germline CDR1 and CDR2: MNHNY and SVGAGI (reference sequence). V dropped 5 bases and J dropped 12 bases, with 16 bases sitting between them. CDR3 size: 13 residues. The CDR3 DNA reads as TGTGCCAGCAGTCACGGGGAAGCGGACAAGCTGTTTTTT. Its translation is CASSHGEADKLFF.

V gene TRBV9 combines with J gene TRBJ1-2; 8 bases match TRBD1. Trimming at V came to 5 bases and at J to 5 bases, leaving 5 bases not matched to a gene. CDR1 SGDLS and CDR2 YYNGEE come from the germline V gene. The CDR3 is made up of 13 amino acids. The CDR3, as DNA: TGTGCCAGCAGTGAAAGGACAGGGTATGGCTACACCTTC. It codes for CASSERTGYGYTF.

This clone was seen only once. The V and J genes are TRBV5-4 and TRBJ1-1; perhaps TRBD1 as D (6 bases). V was pared by 4 bases and J by 0 bases, with 10 bases between. Germline V gene sequence: CDR1 SGHNT, CDR2 YYREEE (reference sequence). The CDR3 has 14 residues. CDR3 region: CASSPGTLNTEAFF. CDR3 nucleotides: TGTGCCAGCAGCCCCGGGACATTGAACACTGAAGCTTTCTTT.

This clone was observed once. For the CDR3, the DNA is TGCGCCAGCAGCCCGGGGACCAAAGAGACCCAGTACTTC. The encoded protein is CASSPGTKETQYF. The V gene is TRBV5-1, the J gene TRBJ2-5; either TRBD1 or TRBD2 may fit D (5 bases each). Germline CDR1 SGHRS, CDR2 YFSETQ. V was cut by 4 bases and J by 3 bases, with 10 bases left in between. The length of the CDR3 is 13 residues.

The V call is TRBV6-5, the J call TRBJ2-7; the match to TRBD2 covers 13 bases. The CDR3 loop spans 15 amino acids. V lost 0 bases to trimming and J lost 4 bases; unmatched junction nucleotides: 0. Germline values: CDR1 MNHEY, CDR2 SVGAGI. The CDR3, as DNA: TGTGCCAGCAGTTACTCACTAGCGGGAGGGTACGAGCAGTACTTC. Protein sequence: CASSYSLAGGYEQYF.

The chain couples TRBV30 to TRBJ1-3, with 9 bases fitting TRBD1. Germline loops: CDR1 GTSNPN, CDR2 SVGIG (reference sequence). The CDR3 loop spans 14 amino acids. J gave up 2 bases and V 4 bases, and 3 bases lay outside the gene matches. For the CDR3, the DNA is TGTGCCTGGAACCGACAGGGGGCTGGAAACACCATATATTTT. Protein sequence: CAWNRQGAGNTIYF.

The rearrangement links TRBV7-9 to TRBJ2-7; possibly TRBD1 for D (6 bases). The CDR3 has 13 amino acids. Germline V gene data show CDR1 as SEHNR and CDR2 as FQNEAQ (reference sequence). Deletions cut 1 base from V and 4 bases from J, with 8 bases between. CDR3 sequence: CASSLGRGYEQYF. The DNA of the CDR3 is TGTGCCAGCAGCTTAGGCAGGGGTTACGAGCAGTACTTC.

The CDR3 protein is CASSLFPPLAEYQETQYF. The DNA of the CDR3 is TGTGCCAGCAGCTTATTCCCCCCCTTGGCGGAGTACCAAGAGACCCAGTACTTC. The V gene is TRBV7-2, the J gene TRBJ2-5; D is unresolved. Per germline, CDR1 SGHTA and CDR2 FQGNSA. Trimming removed 2 bases from V and 0 bases from J, with 19 bases in between. There are 18 residues in the CDR3.

The rearrangement links TRBV10-3 to TRBJ2-7, with 7 bases aligning to TRBD2. The V gene's germline CDR1 is ENHRY and CDR2 SYGVKD. Trimming at V came to 8 bases and at J to 4 bases, leaving 8 bases not matched to a gene. The CDR3 contains 13 residues. The CDR3 coding sequence is TGTGCCATCCGGGCGTTCGGGGGGTACGAGCAGTACTTC. Translated: CAIRAFGGYEQYF.